These 25 T cell receptor beta chains were sequenced from one sample in a study of blood T cells in healthy people across ages. A J-beta primer mix and a sample-barcoded 5' primer were used in a second PCR of about 6 to 12 cycles. TCRdb independently ran MiXCR on the 5' RACE reads; one entry per CDR3 protein. Of some 710,000 distinct CDR3 sequences listed, 46% are singletons. Sequencing input: blood. The receptors originated from a man aged 80 or over in good health.

The chain has TRBV28 and TRBJ2-5; perhaps TRBD1 as D (6 bases). Germline V gene data show CDR1 as MDHEN and CDR2 as SYDVKM. There are 16 residues in the CDR3. Trimming left V 6 bases short and J 2 bases short, with 19 bases between. The CDR3 nucleotides are TGTGCCAGCAGCCAACCTCGGACAGCTATACAAGAGACCCAGTACTTC. The encoded protein is CASSQPRTAIQETQYF.

This clonotype was observed a few times. This chain uses TRBV5-1 with TRBJ1-2, with 7 bases fitting TRBD1. V gave up 4 bases and J gave up 11 bases; unmatched junction bases: 20. CDR1 SGHRS and CDR2 YFSETQ come from the germline V gene. The CDR3 length is 16 residues. This chain's CDR3 is CASSRGLSGEGAGYTF. The CDR3 region has the DNA TGCGCCAGCAGCCGGGGCTTAAGCGGCGAGGGGGCAGGTTACACCTTC.

As to this clonotype: A much larger clone sits a single nucleotide away, making a read error possible. J is TRBJ2-3 and V is TRBV5-1, with D possibly being TRBD2 (5 bases). CDR3 length: 15 residues. CDR1 is SGHRS, CDR2 YFSETQ, per germline. The CDR3 loop is CVSSLDFTSTDTQYF. In nucleotides, the CDR3 is TGCGTCAGCAGCTTGGACTTCACTAGCACAGATACGCAGTATTTT. The variable domain in full, with the rest retrieved from reference TRBV5-1 and TRBJ2-3, is KAGVTQTPRYLIKTRGQQVTLSCSPISGHRSVSWYQQTPGQGLQFLFEYFSETQRNKGNFPGRFSGRQFSNSRSEMNVSTLELGDSALYLCVSSLDFTSTDTQYFGPGTRLTVL.

The sample holds many counts of this clonotype. This chain uses TRBV20-1 with TRBJ2-3, with D hard to call. Trimming stripped 0 bases from V and 6 bases from J, with 13 bases between. The CDR3 covers 14 residues. The germline CDR1 and CDR2 sequences are DFQATT and SNEGSKA (reference sequence). The CDR3 here is CSARDGAYSDTQYF. The CDR3, as DNA: TGCAGTGCTAGAGACGGCGCGTATAGTGATACGCAGTATTTT.

This clonotype has a handful of counts. The chain links TRBV12-3 or TRBV12-4 to TRBJ2-3; D remains unclear. This CDR3 contains 13 residues. Trimming removed 3 bases at V and 6 bases at J, with 10 bases between. The chain's CDR3 is CASSLGPRDTQYF. DNA for the CDR3: TGTGCCAGCAGTTTGGGTCCAAGGGATACGCAGTATTTT.

The J gene is TRBJ2-3, the V gene TRBV20-1; 10 bases are a match to TRBD2. There are 16 residues in the CDR3. Germline loops: CDR1 DFQATT, CDR2 SNEGSKA (reference sequence). The ends lost 0 bases at V and 0 bases at J; junction bases unmatched: 3. Here the CDR3 reads CSARDELAGSTDTQYF. CDR3 sequence (DNA): TGCAGTGCTAGAGATGAACTAGCGGGAAGCACAGATACGCAGTATTTT.

A word on this clonotype: A much larger clonotype is one base distant, so this may be a read error. V and J are TRBV7-2 and TRBJ2-5; no clear D. Germline V gives CDR1 SGHTA, CDR2 FQGNSA. The CDR3 contains 15 residues. V lost 1 base and J 3 bases, leaving 12 bases between the germline ends. The CDR3 nucleotides read TGTGCCAGCAGCTTAGTCTCAGTCCCTAAAGAGACCCAGTACTTC. Amino acids: CASSLVSVPKETQYF.

The chain combines TRBV5-1 with TRBJ1-1, with D uncertain. V was shortened by 4 bases and J by 0 bases, with 10 bases between the two germline ends. CDR3 size: 14 residues. Germline V lookup: CDR1 SGHRS, CDR2 YFSETQ. CDR3 residues: CASSPDEVNTEAFF. For the CDR3, the DNA is TGCGCCAGCAGCCCCGACGAGGTGAACACTGAAGCTTTCTTT. Drawing the rest from reference TRBV5-1 and TRBJ1-1, the complete variable domain is KAGVTQTPRYLIKTRGQQVTLSCSPISGHRSVSWYQQTPGQGLQFLFEYFSETQRNKGNFPGRFSGRQFSNSRSEMNVSTLELGDSALYLCASSPDEVNTEAFFGQGTRLTVV.

The genes are TRBV7-2 and TRBJ2-5, with D possibly matching TRBD2 (5 bases). With 6 bases removed from V and 5 bases from J, the gap between germline ends came to 10 bases. In germline, CDR1 is SGHTA, CDR2 FQGNSA. CDR3 length equals 12 residues. In DNA, the CDR3 is TGTGCCAGCAGAGCGGTGGGGGAGACCCAGTACTTC. Amino acid sequence: CASRAVGETQYF.

The rearrangement joins TRBV4-2 to TRBJ2-4, with D tentatively TRBD1 or TRBD2 (5 bases each). With the DNA end fitting TRBJ2-7 better, the J assignment may be wrong. The CDR3 runs 15 residues. CDR1 and CDR2 from the germline V gene are LGHNA and YNFKEQ. This CDR3 reads CASSQVLRRGGEQYF. The CDR3 DNA reads as TGTGCCAGCAGCCAAGTTCTGCGACGGGGCGGCGAGCAGTACTTC.

The rearrangement links TRBV25-1 to TRBJ2-1; a possible D gene is TRBD1 (6 bases). Looked up from germline, CDR1 is MGHDK and CDR2 is SYGVNS. V dropped 6 bases and J dropped 4 bases, with 19 bases sitting between them. The CDR3 totals 16 residues. CDR3 residues: CASSINTGPIYNEQFF. CDR3 bases: TGTGCCAGCAGCATCAATACAGGGCCAATTTACAATGAGCAGTTCTTC.

J is TRBJ2-1 and V is TRBV27; a possible D gene is TRBD1 (6 bases). V gave up 3 bases and J gave up 6 bases, with 9 bases separating them. CDR1 is MNHEY, CDR2 SMNVEV, per germline (reference sequence). The CDR3 is made up of 13 amino acids. In DNA form, the CDR3 reads TGTGCCAGCAGTTTTCCAGGGGTCAATGAGCAGTTCTTC. Protein product: CASSFPGVNEQFF.

This clonotype has only a few counts. The chain has TRBV28 and TRBJ1-1; a possible D gene is TRBD1 (5 bases). CDR1 and CDR2 (germline): MDHEN, SYDVKM. This CDR3 is 15 amino acids long. The ends were cut back, 5 bases at V and 4 bases at J, with 17 bases in the middle. Here the CDR3 reads CASSPRVGRGTEAFF. The CDR3 DNA sequence: TGTGCCAGCAGTCCGAGGGTAGGAAGGGGCACTGAAGCTTTCTTT.

This clonotype occurred a few times. This chain joins TRBV5-8 and TRBJ2-5; D is uncertain. Trimming shortened V by 0 bases and J by 13 bases, and 10 bases separated the two germline ends. This CDR3 region has 11 residues. CDR1 and CDR2 from the germline V gene are SGHTS and YDEGEE. The CDR3, as DNA: TGTGCCAGCAGCTTGGATGGGCCAGGGTACTTC. Translation: CASSLDGPGYF.

This clonotype was found a few times. The chain has TRBV10-3 and TRBJ2-3; possibly TRBD1 or TRBD2 for D (5 bases each). The CDR3 runs 14 residues. The V gene lost 4 bases and the J gene lost 2 bases, with 10 bases spanning the gap. Per germline, CDR1 ENHRY and CDR2 SYGVKD. DNA of the CDR3: TGTGCCATCAGTGGAGGGGAGCCCACAGATACGCAGTATTTT. This sequence encodes CAISGGEPTDTQYF.

V and J are TRBV4-3 and TRBJ2-1, with TRBD1 matching over 7 bases. The DNA matches TRBJ2-7 better at its end, which makes the J call doubtful. Germline loops: CDR1 LGHNA, CDR2 YSLEER. The CDR3 runs to 16 residues. The CDR3, as DNA: TGCGCCAGCAGCCAAGATTTGGGACAGAAGTACAATGAGCAGTACTTC. This gives the protein CASSQDLGQKYNEQYF.

The DNA of the CDR3 is TGTGCCAGCAGCCTGGGGGGGGTAGCGGGAGGTAGTGAGCAGTTCTTC. This translates into CASSLGGVAGGSEQFF. The chain combines TRBV28 with TRBJ2-1; 10 nucleotides agree with TRBD2. This CDR3 spans 16 amino acids. Germline V gene data show CDR1 as MDHEN and CDR2 as SYDVKM. With 6 bases clipped from V and 9 bases from J, the junction kept 14 bases outside the gene matches.

The gene calls are TRBV7-9 and TRBJ2-3; TRBD2 might be the D (6 bases). CDR1 and CDR2 (germline): SEHNR, FQNEAQ (reference sequence). The CDR3 covers 17 residues. V lost 1 base and J 0 bases, leaving 14 bases between the germline ends. CDR3 protein: CASSLDYSGPSTDTQYF. The DNA of the CDR3 is TGTGCCAGCAGCTTAGATTACAGCGGGCCTAGCACAGATACGCAGTATTTT.

This clonotype turned up a few times. The gene calls are TRBV11-1 and TRBJ2-5; TRBD1 agrees at 10 bases. Germline V CDR1 and CDR2: SGHAT, FQDESV (reference sequence). This CDR3 has 16 amino acids. The V and J ends lost 5 bases and 0 bases, in that order; junction bases with no gene match: 6. The CDR3, as DNA: TGTGCCAGCAGCCCTGGACAGGGGGGAGACCAAGAGACCCAGTACTTC. This sequence encodes CASSPGQGGDQETQYF.

V is TRBV25-1 and J is TRBJ1-2, with D perhaps matching TRBD1 (5 bases). V was shortened by 1 base and J by 5 bases, with 14 bases between the two germline ends. This CDR3 has 15 amino acids. The germline V gene has CDR1 MGHDK and CDR2 SYGVNS. The CDR3 DNA is TGTGCCAGCAGTGAATCGGGCTCCAGGGAGTATGGCTACACCTTC. This codes for CASSESGSREYGYTF.

The chain joins TRBV7-2 to TRBJ2-3; TRBD1 agrees at 8 bases. Germline-derived CDR1 and CDR2 are SGHTA and FQGNSA. The junction had 7 bases not matched to a gene; V was cut back by 5 bases and J by 6 bases. The CDR3 runs to 14 residues. CDR3 amino acids: CASSARTGKDTQYF. CDR3 nucleotide sequence: TGTGCCAGCAGCGCACGGACAGGGAAGGATACGCAGTATTTT.

The chain uses TRBV7-9 and TRBJ2-1; D is undetermined. The CDR3 length is 15 residues. Germline CDR1 and CDR2: SEHNR and FQNEAQ (reference sequence). The germline V and J ends were trimmed by 5 bases and 0 bases, with 11 bases remaining between them. The CDR3: CASSPVTGSYNEQFF. CDR3 coding DNA: TGTGCCAGCAGCCCAGTCACGGGCTCCTACAATGAGCAGTTCTTC.

This clonotype was detected a few times. V usage is TRBV15 and J usage is TRBJ2-3; 8 bases are a match to TRBD2. Germline assignment: CDR1 LNHNV and CDR2 YYDKDF (reference sequence). This CDR3 is 17 amino acids long. V lost 2 bases to trimming and J lost 2 bases; unmatched junction nucleotides: 9. CDR3 in DNA: TGTGCCACCAGCAGACCCCCCATAGCGGGGAACACAGATACGCAGTATTTT. Its protein is CATSRPPIAGNTDTQYF.

The sample holds many counts of this clonotype. The J gene is TRBJ2-7, the V gene TRBV25-1; D is undetermined. This CDR3 is 14 amino acids long. The germline V gene has CDR1 MGHDK and CDR2 SYGVNS. V was shortened by 0 bases and J by 2 bases, with 8 bases between the two germline ends. Here the CDR3 reads CASSEYSLTYEQYF. CDR3 bases: TGTGCCAGCAGTGAATACAGCCTTACCTACGAGCAGTACTTC.

This clonotype was seen a few times. This chain links TRBV20-1 with TRBJ2-5; 8 bases line up with TRBD2. CDR1 and CDR2 (germline): DFQATT, SNEGSKA (reference sequence). CDR3 size: 15 residues. V shed 3 bases and J 4 bases; nucleotides not matched to a gene: 10. The CDR3 nucleotides read TGCAGTGCTAGCACCGGGCCCCGGGGGGGAGAGACCCAGTACTTC. Translation gives CSASTGPRGGETQYF.